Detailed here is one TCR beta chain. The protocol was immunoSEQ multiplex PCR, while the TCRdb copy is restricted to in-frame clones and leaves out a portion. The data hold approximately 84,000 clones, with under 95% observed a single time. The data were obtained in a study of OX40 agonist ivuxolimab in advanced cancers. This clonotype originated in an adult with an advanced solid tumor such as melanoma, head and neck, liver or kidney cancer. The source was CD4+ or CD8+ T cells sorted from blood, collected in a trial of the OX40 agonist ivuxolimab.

The CDR3 DNA follows: TGTGCCAGCAGTGTAACGGGGGGAAAACTGTTTTTT. Translating gives CASSVTGGKLFF. The chain carries TRBV25-1 and TRBJ1-4, with D tentatively TRBD1 (5 bases). V was clipped by 4 bases and J by 10 bases, with 10 bases between them. The CDR3 loop spans 12 amino acids. Germline V gene sequence: CDR1 MGHDK, CDR2 SYGVNS.